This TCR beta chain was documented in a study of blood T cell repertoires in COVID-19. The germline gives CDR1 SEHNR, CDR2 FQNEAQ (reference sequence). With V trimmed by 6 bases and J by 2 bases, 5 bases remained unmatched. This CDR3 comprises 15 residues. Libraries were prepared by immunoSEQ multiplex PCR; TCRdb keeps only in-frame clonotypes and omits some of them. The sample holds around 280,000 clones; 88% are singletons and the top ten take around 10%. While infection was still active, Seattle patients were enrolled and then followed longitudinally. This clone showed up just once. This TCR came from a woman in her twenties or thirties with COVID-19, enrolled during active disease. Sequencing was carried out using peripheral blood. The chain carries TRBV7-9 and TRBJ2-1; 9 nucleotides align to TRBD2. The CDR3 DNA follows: TGTGCCAGCAGACTTGCTAGCGGGACCTACAATGAGCAGTTCTTC. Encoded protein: CASRLASGTYNEQFF.